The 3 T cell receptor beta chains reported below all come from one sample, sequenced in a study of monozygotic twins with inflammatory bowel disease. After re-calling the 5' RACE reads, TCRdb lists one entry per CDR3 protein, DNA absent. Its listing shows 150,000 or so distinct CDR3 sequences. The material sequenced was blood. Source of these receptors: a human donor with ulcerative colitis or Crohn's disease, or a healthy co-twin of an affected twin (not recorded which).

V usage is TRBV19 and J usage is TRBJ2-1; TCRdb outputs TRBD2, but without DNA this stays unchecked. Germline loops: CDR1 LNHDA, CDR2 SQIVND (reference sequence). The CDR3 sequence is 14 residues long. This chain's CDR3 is CASSRTLMGNEQFF.

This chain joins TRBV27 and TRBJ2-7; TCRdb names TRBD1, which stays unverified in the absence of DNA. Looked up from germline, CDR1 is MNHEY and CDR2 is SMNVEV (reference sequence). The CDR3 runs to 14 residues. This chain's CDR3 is CASSYRGSSYEQYF.

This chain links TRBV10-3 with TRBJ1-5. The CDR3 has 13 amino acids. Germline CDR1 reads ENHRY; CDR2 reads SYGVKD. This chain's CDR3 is CAISESARQPQHF.